This T cell receptor (beta chain) was identified in a study of vaccination and CD4 T cells after COVID-19. On the study more broadly: By nasal swab PCR, the convalescent patients were SARS-CoV-2 positive, with 9 or 10 mild cases and one severe.

The CDR3 totals 13 residues. V was trimmed by 4 bases and J by 2 bases, leaving 11 bases between them. The germline CDR1 and CDR2 sequences are DFQATT and SNEGSKA (reference sequence). Treatment meaning: approximately 10-day PBMC culture with coronavirus spike peptide pools or control peptides (ViraFEST assay). Sequencing of cultured CD4+ T cell DNA used the Oncomine TCR Beta short-read assay. TCRdb ran MiXCR on the PCR reads and lists one entry per CDR3 protein. Altogether 9,500 to 12,000 distinct CDR3 sequences are present, about 26% being singletons, with the ten largest covering around 25%. A note on this clonotype: Its target is unknown.

This chain links TRBV20-1 with TRBJ2-5; D perhaps matches TRBD2 (6 bases). The source of this sequence is a human donor who had recovered from COVID-19. This sample comprised CD4+ T cells from blood, cultured in vitro, obtained after SARS-CoV-2 vaccination. The CDR3 region has the DNA TGCAGTGCTAAAATAGCGGCGCAAGAGACCCAGTACTTC. It is translated as CSAKIAAQETQYF.